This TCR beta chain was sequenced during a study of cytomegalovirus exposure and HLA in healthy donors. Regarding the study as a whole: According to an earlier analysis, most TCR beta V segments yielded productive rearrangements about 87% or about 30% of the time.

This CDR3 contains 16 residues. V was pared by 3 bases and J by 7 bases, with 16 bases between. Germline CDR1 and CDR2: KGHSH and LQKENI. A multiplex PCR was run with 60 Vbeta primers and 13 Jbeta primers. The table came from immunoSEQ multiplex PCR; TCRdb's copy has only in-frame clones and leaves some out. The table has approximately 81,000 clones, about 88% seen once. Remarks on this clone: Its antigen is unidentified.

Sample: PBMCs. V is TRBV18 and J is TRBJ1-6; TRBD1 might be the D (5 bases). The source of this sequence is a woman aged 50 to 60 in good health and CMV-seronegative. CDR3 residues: CASSPGLPTTNSPLHF. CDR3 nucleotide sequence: TGTGCCAGCTCACCGGGACTACCAACAACGAATTCACCCCTCCACTTT.